The 13 T cell receptor beta chains listed next were all sequenced from one sample in a study of T cell repertoires in cytomegalovirus infection. No antigen has been assigned to these receptors. TCRdb reprocessed the reads with MiXCR, giving one entry per CDR3 protein. Of tens of thousands of distinct CDR3 sequences listed, around 28% are singletons. The sequenced sample was CD8+ T cells from cultured PBMCs, obtained from culture after CMV antigen stimulation. The receptors shown here come from a human donor in good health (CMV status not recorded). Some clones in this sample may be carry-over from other donors' samples.

There are many counts of this clonotype. This chain joins TRBV7-9 and TRBJ2-5; D not certain. V lost 1 base, J lost 5 bases, and 11 bases lay in between. The V gene's germline CDR1 is SEHNR and CDR2 FQNEAQ (reference sequence). This CDR3 comprises 14 residues. The CDR3 DNA is TGTGCCAGCAGCTTAGTCGTTAGGGCGGAGACCCAGTACTTC. Its protein product is CASSLVVRAETQYF.

The chain is built from TRBV9 and TRBJ2-1; 7 positions match TRBD2. Trimming at V came to 7 bases and at J to 5 bases, leaving 6 bases not matched to a gene. Germline V CDR1 and CDR2: SGDLS, YYNGEE. The CDR3 has 13 amino acids. CDR3 nucleotides: TGTGCCAGCGGACTAGAAGCCCACAATGAGCAGTTCTTC. It yields the protein CASGLEAHNEQFF.

As for this clonotype: Just one base apart from a much larger clone, this may be a read error. The V gene is TRBV7-2, the J gene TRBJ2-1; 11 positions match TRBD2. The germline CDR1 and CDR2 sequences are SGHTA and FQGNSA. This CDR3 region has 14 residues. V trimming: 1 base; J trimming: 12 bases; junction bases outside the gene matches: 5. The chain's CDR3 is CASSLVTSGIRQFF. CDR3 nucleotides: TGTGCCAGCAGCTTAGTGACTAGCGGGATCCGGCAGTTCTTC.

This clonotype was seen only a few times. CDR3 region: CASSFLGADSPLHF. The CDR3 coding sequence is TGTGCCAGCAGCTTTCTAGGGGCAGATTCACCCCTCCACTTT. J is TRBJ1-6 and V is TRBV7-9; possible D gene TRBD1, 5 bases. Trimming shortened V by 3 bases and J by 8 bases, and 11 bases separated the two germline ends. CDR1 and CDR2 from the germline V gene are SEHNR and FQNEAQ (reference sequence). The CDR3 has 14 residues.

This CDR3 reads CASSYAGARDGYTF. The CDR3 nucleotides read TGTGCCAGCAGTTACGCGGGGGCGCGGGACGGCTACACCTTC. The genes are TRBV6-6 and TRBJ1-2, with a tentative D call TRBD1 (6 bases). Trimming left V 2 bases short and J 8 bases short, with 15 bases between. In germline, CDR1 is MNHNY, CDR2 SVGAGI (reference sequence). This CDR3 comprises 14 residues.

This clonotype has a count of ten or more. V gene TRBV7-9 combines with J gene TRBJ1-4; tentative D call: TRBD1 (5 bases). CDR3 length equals 16 residues. From germline, CDR1 is SEHNR and CDR2 FQNEAQ (reference sequence). V lost 4 bases and J 8 bases, leaving 20 bases between the germline ends. The CDR3 nucleotides read TGTGCCAGCAGCTCTACGAGGGGTCCTGTGGGGGAAAAACTGTTTTTT. Translated: CASSSTRGPVGEKLFF.

Concerning this clonotype itself: At one boundary the junction diverges from the germline segment, which might be a read error. V and J are TRBV7-2 and TRBJ1-6; a weak D match, TRBD1 (6 bases). CDR1 is SGHTA, CDR2 FQGNSA, per germline. This CDR3 comprises 16 residues. CDR3 protein: CASGLSGGLENSPLHF. The CDR3 DNA is TGTGCCAGCGGCTTATCCGGGGGGCTCGAGAATTCACCCCTCCACTTT. Looking up the rest from reference TRBV7-2 and TRBJ1-6 gives the full variable domain: GAGVSQSPSNKVTEKGKDVELRCDPISGHTALYWYRQSLGQGLEFLIYFQGNSAPDKSGLPSDRFSAERTGGSVSTLTIQRTQQEDSAVYLCASGLSGGLENSPLHFGNGTRLTVT.

This chain joins TRBV6-6 and TRBJ1-4; D unresolved. Per germline, CDR1 MNHNY and CDR2 SVGAGI (reference sequence). V was trimmed by 5 bases and J by 5 bases, leaving 9 bases between them. The CDR3 covers 13 residues. CDR3 in DNA: TGTGCCAGCAGTGCAGAGTTCAATGAAAAACTGTTTTTT. This codes for CASSAEFNEKLFF.

The chain has TRBV20-1 and TRBJ2-3; 9 bases match TRBD1. The CDR3 loop spans 15 amino acids. V lost 2 bases and J lost 3; bases outside the gene matches: 6. Germline CDR1 DFQATT, CDR2 SNEGSKA (reference sequence). CDR3 DNA: TGCAGTGCTAGATCGGGGGACAGGGATACAGATACGCAGTATTTT. This codes for CSARSGDRDTDTQYF.

The J gene is TRBJ2-7, the V gene TRBV6-2 or TRBV6-3; 13 nucleotides align to TRBD2. Germline CDR1 reads MNHEY; CDR2 reads SVGEGT. The J segment lost 6 bases and the V segment lost 5 bases, leaving 7 bases of the junction unmatched. CDR3 length: 15 residues. The DNA of the CDR3 is TGTGCCAGCAGTCCACTAGCGGGAGGGCCCCCCGAGCAGTACTTC. Amino acids: CASSPLAGGPPEQYF.

The chain uses TRBV28 and TRBJ1-1; D is ambiguous. CDR1 is MDHEN, CDR2 SYDVKM, per germline. CDR3 size: 15 residues. The V end lost 1 base, the J end lost 1 base, and 10 bases lay between the germline ends. CDR3 amino acids: CASSLFVGPNTEAFF. The CDR3 nucleotides read TGTGCCAGCAGTTTATTCGTTGGTCCGAACACTGAAGCTTTCTTT.

The V gene is TRBV27, the J gene TRBJ2-1; 11 bases are shared with TRBD1. The CDR3 spans 15 residues. CDR1 is MNHEY, CDR2 SMNVEV, per germline (reference sequence). V dropped 6 bases and J dropped 4; count of bases not matched to a gene: 5. In nucleotides, the CDR3 is TGTGCCAGCAGCCCGGGACAGGGGGGGTACAATGAGCAGTTCTTC. It codes for CASSPGQGGYNEQFF.

This chain joins TRBV29-1 and TRBJ2-1, with 14 bases matching TRBD2. The CDR3 spans 19 residues. CDR1 is SQVTM and CDR2 is ANQGSEA in the germline V gene. J was trimmed by 0 bases and V by 2 bases; bases with no gene match: 9. The CDR3 DNA reads TGCAGCGTTGAACGGGGACTAGCGGGGGCCAGTAGCTCCTACAATGAGCAGTTCTTC. Its protein product is CSVERGLAGASSSYNEQFF.